The 13 T cell receptor beta chains listed next were all sequenced from one sample in a study of blood T cell repertoires in COVID-19. The repertoire was sequenced with immunoSEQ multiplex PCR; TCRdb's copy has only in-frame clones and lacks some. The profile shows roughly 280,000 clones, approximately 90% of them singletons. Input material: peripheral blood. These receptors all stem from a woman between 45 and 60 years old who had recovered from COVID-19.

Of note for this clone: The junction departs from the called germline gene at one end, perhaps through a read error. The V call is TRBV7-7, the J call TRBJ2-1; tentatively, D is TRBD1 (5 bases). Germline CDR1 reads SSHAT; CDR2 reads FNYEAQ (reference sequence). The CDR3 covers 15 residues. The CDR3 loop is CASSPGYSGYNEQFF. Here the CDR3 DNA reads TGTGCTAGCAGCCCAGGGTATTCCGGGTACAATGAGCAGTTCTTC.

The rearrangement joins TRBV13 to TRBJ2-7; 9 bases line up with TRBD2. The CDR3 has 16 residues. V gave up 1 base and J gave up 4 bases; unmatched junction bases: 8. Per germline, CDR1 PRHDT and CDR2 FYEKMQ (reference sequence). The CDR3 DNA sequence: TGTGCCAGCAGCTTAGTGCGGGAGGGCCTCCAGTACGAGCAGTACTTC. It codes for CASSLVREGLQYEQYF.

This clone was seen at least ten times. This chain connects TRBV2 to TRBJ2-2; maybe TRBD2 (5 bases). The CDR3 totals 12 residues. CDR1 SNHLY and CDR2 FYNNEI come from the germline V gene. With 8 bases removed from V and 6 bases from J, the gap between germline ends came to 10 bases. The CDR3 sequence: CASGLAAGELFF. The DNA for the CDR3 is TGTGCCAGCGGGCTAGCTGCCGGGGAGCTGTTTTTT.

The V and J genes are TRBV2 and TRBJ2-1, with 9 bases fitting TRBD1. This CDR3 has 12 amino acids. With V trimmed by 7 bases and J by 9 bases, 4 bases remained unmatched. Germline CDR1 and CDR2: SNHLY and FYNNEI. CDR3 residues: CASKDRGFEQFF. The CDR3 nucleotides read TGTGCCAGCAAGGACAGGGGATTTGAGCAGTTCTTC.

The V gene is TRBV7-4, the J gene TRBJ2-2; maybe TRBD1 (6 bases). The ends were cut back, 5 bases at V and 7 bases at J, with 17 bases in the middle. This CDR3 is built from 15 residues. Germline CDR1 SGHVT, CDR2 SQSDAQ. The CDR3 DNA reads as TGTGCCAGCAGCCCTCAGGGGCGCGGTGTCGGGGAGCTGTTTTTT. It specifies CASSPQGRGVGELFF. The full variable domain, rest sourced from reference TRBV7-4 and TRBJ2-2, is GAGVSQSPRYKVAKRGRDVALRCDSISGHVTLYWYRQTLGQGSEVLTYSQSDAQRDKSGRPSGRFSAERPERSVSTLKIQRTEQGDSAVYLCASSPQGRGVGELFFGEGSRLTVL.

The chain joins TRBV30 to TRBJ2-7; D is ambiguous. Trimming left V 1 base short and J 3 bases short, with 13 bases between. Germline lookup yields CDR1 GTSNPN and CDR2 SVGIG (reference sequence). The CDR3 sequence is 14 residues long. In DNA, the CDR3 is TGTGCCTGGAGTGCCGGCAGACTGAACTACGAGCAGTACTTC. Its translation is CAWSAGRLNYEQYF.

The chain is built from TRBV7-2 and TRBJ1-2; TRBD1 matches at 8 bases. Germline assignment: CDR1 SGHTA and CDR2 FQGNSA. V lost 4 bases and J lost 7; bases outside the gene matches: 11. The CDR3 loop spans 15 amino acids. Written as DNA, the CDR3 is TGTGCCAGCAGCTGGGGACAGGCCAGAGCGCCTGGCTACACCTTC. Translated: CASSWGQARAPGYTF.

This chain links TRBV6-6 with TRBJ2-7; TRBD2 matches at 12 bases. Germline assignment: CDR1 MNHNY and CDR2 SVGAGI (reference sequence). The CDR3 consists of 15 residues. V lost 6 bases to trimming and J lost 6 bases; unmatched junction nucleotides: 9. As DNA, the CDR3 is TGTGCCAGCAGCCCCACTAGCGGGGGGTCCAGCGAGCAGTACTTC. It is translated as CASSPTSGGSSEQYF.

This chain links TRBV29-1 with TRBJ1-2, with D maybe TRBD1 (5 bases). V was shortened by 1 base and J by 4 bases, with 10 bases between the two germline ends. Germline assignment: CDR1 SQVTM and CDR2 ANQGSEA. The CDR3 is made up of 13 amino acids. The CDR3 reads CSVEARQPYGYTF. The DNA for the CDR3 is TGCAGCGTTGAAGCCCGACAGCCCTATGGCTACACCTTC.

This sequence joins TRBV7-8 and TRBJ1-5; 8 bases are shared with TRBD1. The V gene end was trimmed by 5 bases and the J gene end by 6 bases; junction bases not matched to a gene: 9. Looked up from germline, CDR1 is SGHVS and CDR2 is FQNEAQ. CDR3 size: 15 residues. CDR3 in DNA: TGTGCCAGCAGCCCCCTCCGGACAGGGCCTCAGCCCCAGCATTTT. Translation: CASSPLRTGPQPQHF.

The genes are TRBV19 and TRBJ2-5; 11 nucleotides line up with TRBD1. V shed 3 bases, J shed 5 bases, and the junction held 5 bases outside the gene matches. This CDR3 region has 15 residues. Germline V gives CDR1 LNHDA, CDR2 SQIVND (reference sequence). CDR3 bases: TGTGCCAGTAGTATGGAGGGACAGGGGGTGGAGACCCAGTACTTC. Translated: CASSMEGQGVETQYF.

This sequence joins TRBV15 and TRBJ2-6; unclear D gene. The germline CDR1 and CDR2 sequences are LNHNV and YYDKDF (reference sequence). The CDR3 covers 16 residues. With 0 bases removed from V and 0 bases from J, the gap between germline ends came to 6 bases. The CDR3 DNA reads TGTGCCACCAGCAGAGAGGCGGACTCTGGGGCCAACGTCCTGACTTTC. This codes for CATSREADSGANVLTF.

V and J are TRBV6-1 and TRBJ2-7; D gene ambiguous. This CDR3 is built from 16 residues. Germline assignment: CDR1 MNHNS and CDR2 SASEGT. V lost 3 bases and J 2 bases, leaving 17 bases between the germline ends. CDR3: CASSDAGMRSAYEQYF. CDR3 nucleotide sequence: TGTGCCAGCAGTGACGCAGGTATGAGATCCGCCTACGAGCAGTACTTC.